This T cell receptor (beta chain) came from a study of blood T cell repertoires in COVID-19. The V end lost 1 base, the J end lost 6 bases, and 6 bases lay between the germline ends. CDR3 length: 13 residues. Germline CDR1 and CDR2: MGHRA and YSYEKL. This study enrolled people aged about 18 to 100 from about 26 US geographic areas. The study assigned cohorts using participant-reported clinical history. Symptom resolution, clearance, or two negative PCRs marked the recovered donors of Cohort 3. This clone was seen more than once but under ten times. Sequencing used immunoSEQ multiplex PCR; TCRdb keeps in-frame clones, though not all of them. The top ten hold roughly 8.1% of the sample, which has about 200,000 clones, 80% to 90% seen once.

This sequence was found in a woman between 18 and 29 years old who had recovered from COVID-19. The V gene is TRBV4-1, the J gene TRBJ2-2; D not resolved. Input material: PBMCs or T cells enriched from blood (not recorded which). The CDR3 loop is CASSQGAAGELFF. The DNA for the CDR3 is TGCGCCAGCAGCCAAGGGGCTGCCGGGGAGCTGTTTTTT.